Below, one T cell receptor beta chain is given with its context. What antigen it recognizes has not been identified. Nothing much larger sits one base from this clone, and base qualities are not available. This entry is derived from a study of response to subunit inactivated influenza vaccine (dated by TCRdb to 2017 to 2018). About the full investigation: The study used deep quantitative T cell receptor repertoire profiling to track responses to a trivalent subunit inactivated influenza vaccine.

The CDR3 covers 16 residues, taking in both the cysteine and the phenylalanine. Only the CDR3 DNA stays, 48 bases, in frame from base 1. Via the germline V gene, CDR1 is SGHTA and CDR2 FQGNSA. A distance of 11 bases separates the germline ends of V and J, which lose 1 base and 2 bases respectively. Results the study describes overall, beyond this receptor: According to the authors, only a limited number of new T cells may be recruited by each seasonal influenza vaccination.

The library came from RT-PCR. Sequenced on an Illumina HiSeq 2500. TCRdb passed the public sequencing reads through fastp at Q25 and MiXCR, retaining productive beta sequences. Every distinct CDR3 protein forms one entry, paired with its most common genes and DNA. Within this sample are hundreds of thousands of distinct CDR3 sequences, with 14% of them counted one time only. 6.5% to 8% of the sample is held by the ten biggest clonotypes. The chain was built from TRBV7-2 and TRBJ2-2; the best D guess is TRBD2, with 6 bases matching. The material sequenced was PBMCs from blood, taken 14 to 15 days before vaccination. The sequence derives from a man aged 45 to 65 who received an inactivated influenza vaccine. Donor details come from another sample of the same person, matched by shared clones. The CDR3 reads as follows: CASSLVGGDNTGELFF. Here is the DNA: TGTGCCAGCAGCTTAGTAGGCGGGGATAACACCGGGGAGCTGTTTTTT.